This T cell receptor (beta chain) comes out of a study of T cells in women clearing cervical HPV infection. Turning to this clone: Read sequence stops 3 residues before the CDR3 end, and the germline J gene provides the missing end.

Per the germline V gene, CDR1 is LNHDA and CDR2 is SQIVND (reference sequence). The CDR3 runs to 13 residues. V shed 4 bases and J shed 2 bases, with 9 bases lying between them. Assay used: immunoSEQ multiplex PCR; TCRdb lists only in-frame clones, some missing. The sample totals tens of thousands of clones. All participants had a single incident cervical HPV16 infection, and prevalent HPV16 infections were excluded. The TCR originated in a woman aged 18-69 years with a cervical HPV16 infection that either progressed to CIN3+ or cleared (not recorded which). The chain links TRBV19 to TRBJ2-7; D might be TRBD1 (6 bases). Sequences were obtained from blood buffy coat. CDR3 bases read: TGTGCCAGTAGTAGGAGACAGGCCTACGAG. Protein product: CASSRRQAYE. From start to end, the CDR3 is CASSRRQAYEQYF.